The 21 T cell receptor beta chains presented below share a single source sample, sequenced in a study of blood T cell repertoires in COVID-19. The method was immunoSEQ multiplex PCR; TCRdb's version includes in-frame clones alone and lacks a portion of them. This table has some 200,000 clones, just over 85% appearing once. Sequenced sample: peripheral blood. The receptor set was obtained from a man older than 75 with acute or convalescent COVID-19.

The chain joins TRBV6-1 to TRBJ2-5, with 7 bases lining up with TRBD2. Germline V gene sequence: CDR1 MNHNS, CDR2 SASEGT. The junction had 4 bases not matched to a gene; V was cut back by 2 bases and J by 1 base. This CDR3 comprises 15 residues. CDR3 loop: CASSEWGGPQETQYF. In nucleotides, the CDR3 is TGTGCCAGCAGTGAATGGGGGGGTCCCCAAGAGACCCAGTACTTC.

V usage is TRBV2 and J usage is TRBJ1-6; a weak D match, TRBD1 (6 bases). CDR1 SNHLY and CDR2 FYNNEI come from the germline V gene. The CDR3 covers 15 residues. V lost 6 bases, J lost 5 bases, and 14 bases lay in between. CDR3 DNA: TGTGCCAGCAGCGAACAGGGTCGGGATAATTCACCCCTCCACTTT. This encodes CASSEQGRDNSPLHF.

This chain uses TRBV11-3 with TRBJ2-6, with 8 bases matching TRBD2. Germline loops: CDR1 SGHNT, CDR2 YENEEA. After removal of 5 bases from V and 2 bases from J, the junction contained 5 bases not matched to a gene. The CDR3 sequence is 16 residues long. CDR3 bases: TGTGCCAGCAGCACTTCGGGGGGGACTGGGGCCAACGTCCTGACTTTC. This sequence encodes CASSTSGGTGANVLTF.

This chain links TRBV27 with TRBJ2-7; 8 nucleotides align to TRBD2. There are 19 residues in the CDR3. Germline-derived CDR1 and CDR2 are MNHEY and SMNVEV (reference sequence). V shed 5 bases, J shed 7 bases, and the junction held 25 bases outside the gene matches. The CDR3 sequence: CASSTPGGQRETSRREQYF. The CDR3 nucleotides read TGTGCCAGCAGTACCCCAGGTGGACAGCGGGAGACCTCCCGGAGGGAGCAGTACTTC.

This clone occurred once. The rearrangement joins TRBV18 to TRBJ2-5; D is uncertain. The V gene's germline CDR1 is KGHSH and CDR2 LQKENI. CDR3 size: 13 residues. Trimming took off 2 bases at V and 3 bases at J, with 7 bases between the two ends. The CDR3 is CASSPRQEETQYF. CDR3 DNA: TGTGCCAGCTCACCAAGGCAGGAAGAGACCCAGTACTTC.

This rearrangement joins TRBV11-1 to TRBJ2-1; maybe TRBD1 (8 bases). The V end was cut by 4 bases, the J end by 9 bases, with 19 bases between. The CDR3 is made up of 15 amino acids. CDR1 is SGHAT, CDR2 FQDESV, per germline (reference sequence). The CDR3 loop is CASSSQGGARGEQFF. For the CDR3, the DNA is TGTGCCAGCAGCTCACAGGGGGGGGCAAGGGGTGAGCAGTTCTTC.

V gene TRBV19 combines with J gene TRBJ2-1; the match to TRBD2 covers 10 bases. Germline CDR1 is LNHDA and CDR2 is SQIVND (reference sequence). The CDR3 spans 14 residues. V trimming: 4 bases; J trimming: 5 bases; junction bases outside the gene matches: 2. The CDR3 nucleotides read TGTGCCAGTAGTAAGCGGGAGGGCAACAATGAGCAGTTCTTC. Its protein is CASSKREGNNEQFF.

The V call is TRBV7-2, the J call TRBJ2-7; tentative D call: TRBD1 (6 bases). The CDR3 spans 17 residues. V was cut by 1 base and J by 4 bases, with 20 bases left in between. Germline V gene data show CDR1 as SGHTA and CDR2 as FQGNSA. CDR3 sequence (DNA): TGTGCCAGCAGCTTAGAACCTCGCAGGGGTCGGGCGTACGAGCAGTACTTC. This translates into CASSLEPRRGRAYEQYF.

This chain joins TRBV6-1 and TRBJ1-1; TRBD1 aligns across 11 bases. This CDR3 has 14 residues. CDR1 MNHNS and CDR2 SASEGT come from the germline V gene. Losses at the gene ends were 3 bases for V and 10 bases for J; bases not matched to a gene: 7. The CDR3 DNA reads TGTGCCAGCAGTGATACCGGACAGGGGGCGTTAGCTTTCTTT. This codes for CASSDTGQGALAFF.

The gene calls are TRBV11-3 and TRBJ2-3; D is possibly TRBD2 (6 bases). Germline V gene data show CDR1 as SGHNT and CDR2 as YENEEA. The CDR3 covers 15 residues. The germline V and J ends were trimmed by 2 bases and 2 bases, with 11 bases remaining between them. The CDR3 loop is CASSLTDYHTDTQYF. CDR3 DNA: TGTGCCAGCAGCTTAACGGACTACCACACAGATACGCAGTATTTT.

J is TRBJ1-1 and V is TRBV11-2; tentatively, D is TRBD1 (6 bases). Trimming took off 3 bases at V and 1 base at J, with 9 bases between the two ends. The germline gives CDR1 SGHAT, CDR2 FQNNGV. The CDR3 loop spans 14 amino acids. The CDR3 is CASSFGGPNTEAFF. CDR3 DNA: TGTGCCAGCAGCTTCGGGGGGCCGAACACTGAAGCTTTCTTT.

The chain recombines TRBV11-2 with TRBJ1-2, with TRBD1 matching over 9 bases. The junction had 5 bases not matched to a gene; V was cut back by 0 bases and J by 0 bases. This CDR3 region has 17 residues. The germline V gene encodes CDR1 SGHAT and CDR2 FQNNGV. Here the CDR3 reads CASSLDSTGGSNYGYTF. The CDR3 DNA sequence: TGTGCCAGCAGCTTAGACAGTACAGGGGGCTCTAACTATGGCTACACCTTC.

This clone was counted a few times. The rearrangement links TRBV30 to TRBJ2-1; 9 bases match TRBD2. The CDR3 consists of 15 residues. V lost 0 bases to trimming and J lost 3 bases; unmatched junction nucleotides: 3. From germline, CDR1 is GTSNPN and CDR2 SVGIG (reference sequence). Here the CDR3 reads CAWSVLAGLYNEQFF. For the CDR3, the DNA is TGTGCCTGGAGTGTACTAGCGGGTCTCTACAATGAGCAGTTCTTC.

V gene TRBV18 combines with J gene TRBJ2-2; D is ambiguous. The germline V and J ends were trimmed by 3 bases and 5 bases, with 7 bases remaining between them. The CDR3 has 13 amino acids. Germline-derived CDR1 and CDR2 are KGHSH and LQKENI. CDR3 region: CASSPFQTGELFF. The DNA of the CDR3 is TGTGCCAGCTCACCTTTTCAAACCGGGGAGCTGTTTTTT. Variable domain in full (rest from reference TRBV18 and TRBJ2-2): NAGVMQNPRHLVRRRGQEARLRCSPMKGHSHVYWYRQLPEEGLKFMVYLQKENIIDESGMPKERFSAEFPKEGPSILRIQQVVRGDSAAYFCASSPFQTGELFFGEGSRLTVL.

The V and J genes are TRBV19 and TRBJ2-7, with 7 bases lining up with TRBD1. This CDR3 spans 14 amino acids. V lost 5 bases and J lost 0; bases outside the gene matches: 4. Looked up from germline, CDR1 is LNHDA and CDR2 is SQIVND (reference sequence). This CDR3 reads CASSPRQGSYEQYF. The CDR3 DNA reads TGTGCCAGTAGTCCACGACAGGGCTCCTACGAGCAGTACTTC. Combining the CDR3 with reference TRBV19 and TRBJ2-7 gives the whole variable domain DGGITQSPKYLFRKEGQNVTLSCEQNLNHDAMYWYRQDPGQGLRLIYYSQIVNDFQKGDIAEGYSVSREKKESFPLTVTSAQKNPTAFYLCASSPRQGSYEQYFGPGTRLTVT.

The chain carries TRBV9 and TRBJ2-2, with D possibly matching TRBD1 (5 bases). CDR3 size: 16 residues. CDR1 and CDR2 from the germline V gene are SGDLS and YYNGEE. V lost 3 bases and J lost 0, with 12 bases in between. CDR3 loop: CASSGGASANTGELFF. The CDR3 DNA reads TGTGCCAGCAGCGGTGGGGCCAGCGCGAACACCGGGGAGCTGTTTTTT.

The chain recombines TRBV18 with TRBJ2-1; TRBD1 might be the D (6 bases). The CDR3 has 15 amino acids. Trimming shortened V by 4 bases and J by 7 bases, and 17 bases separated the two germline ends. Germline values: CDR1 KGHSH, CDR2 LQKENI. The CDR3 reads CASSLTKQGPNEQFF. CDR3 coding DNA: TGTGCCAGCTCACTAACGAAGCAGGGGCCAAATGAGCAGTTCTTC.

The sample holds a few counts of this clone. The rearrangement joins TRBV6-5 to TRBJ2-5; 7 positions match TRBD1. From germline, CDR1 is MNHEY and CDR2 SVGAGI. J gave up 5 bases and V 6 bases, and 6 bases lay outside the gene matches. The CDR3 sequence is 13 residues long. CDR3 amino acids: CASSRQGMETQYF. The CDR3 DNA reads TGTGCCAGCAGCAGACAGGGAATGGAGACCCAGTACTTC.

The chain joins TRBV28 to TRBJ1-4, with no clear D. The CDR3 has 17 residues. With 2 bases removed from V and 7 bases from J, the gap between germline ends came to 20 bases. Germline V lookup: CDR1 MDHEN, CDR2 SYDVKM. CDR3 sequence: CASSLGPRSYRGEKLFF. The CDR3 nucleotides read TGTGCCAGCAGTTTAGGTCCGAGATCCTACCGCGGTGAAAAACTGTTTTTT.

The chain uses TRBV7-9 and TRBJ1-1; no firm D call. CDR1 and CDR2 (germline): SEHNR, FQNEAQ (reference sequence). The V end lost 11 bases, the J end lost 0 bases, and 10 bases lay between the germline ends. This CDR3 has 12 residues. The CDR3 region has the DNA TGTGCCCTAGTACTTGTGAACACTGAAGCTTTCTTT. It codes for CALVLVNTEAFF.

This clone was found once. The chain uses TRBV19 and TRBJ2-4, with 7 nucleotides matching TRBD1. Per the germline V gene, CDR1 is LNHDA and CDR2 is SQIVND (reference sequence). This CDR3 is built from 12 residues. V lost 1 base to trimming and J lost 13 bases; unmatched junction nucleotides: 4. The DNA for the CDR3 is TGTGCCAGTAGTATAGGGCCGGGACAGCAGTACTTC. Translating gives CASSIGPGQQYF.